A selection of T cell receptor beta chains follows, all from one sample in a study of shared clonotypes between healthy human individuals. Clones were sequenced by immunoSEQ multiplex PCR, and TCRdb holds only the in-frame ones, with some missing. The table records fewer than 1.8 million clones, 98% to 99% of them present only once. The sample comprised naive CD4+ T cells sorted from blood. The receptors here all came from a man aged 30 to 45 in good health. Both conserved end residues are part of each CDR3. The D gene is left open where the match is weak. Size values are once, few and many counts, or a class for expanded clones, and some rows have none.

TGTGCCAGCAGTGCTAGCGGTGGCCACAATGAGCAGTTCTTC	CASSASGGHNEQFF	TRBV6-4	TRBJ2-1	TRBD2	14	.
TGTGCCAGCAGCTTAGGCAGCTATGGCTACACCTTC	CASSLGSYGYTF	TRBV11-2	TRBJ1-2	.	12	once
TGCGCCAGCAGCTCCGAGAAAGAGACCCAGTACTTC	CASSSEKETQYF	TRBV5-1	TRBJ2-5	.	12	.
TGTGCCAGCTCACCAGAAGGAGACGGGAGCGGGAAATGGACAGATACGCAGTATTTT	CASSPEGDGSGKWTDTQYF	TRBV18	TRBJ2-3	TRBD2	19	.
TGTGCCAGCAGCATGCAGGGACCCGCGAACACCGGGGAGCTGTTTTTT	CASSMQGPANTGELFF	TRBV28	TRBJ2-2	.	16	once
TGTGCCAGCAGTTTATTCACCGGGGAGCTGTTTTTT	CASSLFTGELFF	TRBV27	TRBJ2-2	.	12	.
TGCGCCAGCAGCTTGGAGGGGAACACTGAAGCTTTCTTT	CASSLEGNTEAFF	TRBV5-1	TRBJ1-1	.	13	.
TGTGCCAGTAGAAAGGGACTAGCGGGAGACTCCTACAATGAGCAGTTCTTC	CASRKGLAGDSYNEQFF	TRBV19	TRBJ2-1	TRBD2	17	.
TGTGCCAGCTCACCGACAGGGCAGGAAGATACGCAGTATTTT	CASSPTGQEDTQYF	TRBV18	TRBJ2-3	TRBD1	14	.
TGTGCCAGCAGCTCCGGGGCCCAACGTAAACTGTTTTTT	CASSSGAQRKLFF	TRBV7-2	TRBJ1-4	.	13	.
TGTGCCAGCAGACAGGGGGCGACAAATCAGCCCCAGCATTTT	CASRQGATNQPQHF	TRBV28	TRBJ1-5	TRBD1	14	.
TGCGCCAGCAGCCCCTCAGTCAATCAGCCCCAGCATTTT	CASSPSVNQPQHF	TRBV5-1	TRBJ1-5	.	13	.
TGTGCCAGCAGCTCGAAACTTGCAAATGAGCAGTTCTTC	CASSSKLANEQFF	TRBV11-2	TRBJ2-1	.	13	.
TGTGCCAGCAGCCGATCGTTAAGGGGGCAGTACGAGCAGTACTTC	CASSRSLRGQYEQYF	TRBV9	TRBJ2-7	TRBD1	15	.
TGCGCCAGCAGTGAGTCGGTCCTAGCGGGAGTTGCGGATACGCAGTATTTT	CASSESVLAGVADTQYF	TRBV10-1	TRBJ2-3	TRBD2	17	.
TGTGCCAGCAGCTCATGGACGGGACAGGGGATCTATGGCTACACCTTC	CASSSWTGQGIYGYTF	TRBV5-4	TRBJ1-2	TRBD1	16	once
TGCAGCGTTGCTGGAAGACAGGGTCAAGGCTACACCTTC	CSVAGRQGQGYTF	TRBV29-1	TRBJ1-2	TRBD1	13	.
TGTGCCAGCAGCCACGGCGGGACTGGGGCCAACGTCCTGACTTTC	CASSHGGTGANVLTF	TRBV5-4	TRBJ2-6	.	15	once
TGTGCCAGCAGTGATGGCCTCAGCTCTGGAAACACCATATATTTT	CASSDGLSSGNTIYF	TRBV6-1	TRBJ1-3	.	15	once
TGTGCCAGCAGCCCATGGGGCGCTGAGCAGTTCTTC	CASSPWGAEQFF	TRBV27	TRBJ2-1	.	12	.
TGCGCCAGCAATGAGGGGTTAGCGGGAGAGGACGATGAGCAGTTCTTC	CASNEGLAGEDDEQFF	TRBV10-1	TRBJ2-1	TRBD2	16	.
TGTGCCAGCAGCGTAGCTGACAGGGCGGAGCAGCCCCAGCATTTT	CASSVADRAEQPQHF	TRBV9	TRBJ1-5	TRBD1	15	.
TGTGCCACCAGCAGAGATGGGTTCCGGACAGATGTCTCCTACAATGAGCAGTTCTTC	CATSRDGFRTDVSYNEQFF	TRBV15	TRBJ2-1	.	19	.
TGTGCCAGCAGCTACCCCGACTACGAGCAGTACTTC	CASSYPDYEQYF	TRBV7-2	TRBJ2-7	.	12	.
TGTGCCATCAGTGGGCTAGCGGGAACCTACGAGCAGTACTTC	CAISGLAGTYEQYF	TRBV10-3	TRBJ2-7	TRBD2	14	.
TGTGCCAGCACCCATGAAAAGGACGAGCAGTACTTC	CASTHEKDEQYF	TRBV11-2	TRBJ2-7	.	12	.
TGTGCCAGCCATAGACAGGGAGGCGATCAGCCCCAGCATTTT	CASHRQGGDQPQHF	TRBV6-1	TRBJ1-5	TRBD1	14	.
TGTGCCAGCAGCAGGAGGGCGGGGGTCGGCACTGAAGCTTTCTTT	CASSRRAGVGTEAFF	TRBV7-2	TRBJ1-1	.	15	.
TGTGCCAGCAGTGCCGGGGGGACAGGGGACTATGGCTACACCTTC	CASSAGGTGDYGYTF	TRBV6-1	TRBJ1-2	TRBD1	15	once
TGCGCCAGCAGCTTTGCACAGGGGGCGTTAGAGCAGTACTTC	CASSFAQGALEQYF	TRBV5-1	TRBJ2-7	TRBD1	14	.
TGTGCCAGCAGCTTCGGGCGGAACACTGAAGCTTTCTTT	CASSFGRNTEAFF	TRBV7-8	TRBJ1-1	.	13	.
TGTGCCATCAGTGTGACGACTAGCGGGAAGACTTCGGCTTACAATGAGCAGTTCTTC	CAISVTTSGKTSAYNEQFF	TRBV10-3	TRBJ2-1	TRBD2	19	once
TGTGCCACCGCCTCAGGGACTAGCGGGGACAATGAGCAGTTCTTC	CATASGTSGDNEQFF	TRBV6-6	TRBJ2-1	TRBD2	15	.
TGTGCCAGCAGTTGGGGGGGGCTGCCAGGGAACACTGAAGCTTTCTTT	CASSWGGLPGNTEAFF	TRBV28	TRBJ1-1	.	16	.
TGTGCCAGCCAATCGGGACACACATACCAAGAGACCCAGTACTTC	CASQSGHTYQETQYF	TRBV2	TRBJ2-5	.	15	.
TGTGCCTGGAGTGTAGACGACTACTATGGCTACACCTTC	CAWSVDDYYGYTF	TRBV30	TRBJ1-2	.	13	once
TGTGCCAGCGCCAGGACTAGCGGGACGAGCTACGAGCAGTACTTC	CASARTSGTSYEQYF	TRBV18	TRBJ2-7	TRBD2	15	.
TGTGCCAGCTCACCCATCACGGCGGGAGTAATGGAGACCCAGTACTTC	CASSPITAGVMETQYF	TRBV18	TRBJ2-5	TRBD2	16	.
TGTGCCAGCAGCTTGCGTCCGAACTCCTACGAGCAGTACTTC	CASSLRPNSYEQYF	TRBV5-6	TRBJ2-7	.	14	.
TGTGCCAGCAGTCCGACAGGGCCATGGGGCACTGAAGCTTTCTTT	CASSPTGPWGTEAFF	TRBV28	TRBJ1-1	TRBD1	15	.
TGTGCCAGCAGTTTACGAGGGTCTGGTCCCAAAGCTTTCTTT	CASSLRGSGPKAFF	TRBV28	TRBJ1-1	.	14	.
TGCGCCAGCAGCTTGGAATGGTCCGGGGAGCTGTTTTTT	CASSLEWSGELFF	TRBV5-1	TRBJ2-2	.	13	once
TGTGCCAGCAGCCCCCGTTCATCTCTGGCGGAGATTTCCAATGAGCAGTTCTTC	CASSPRSSLAEISNEQFF	TRBV7-8	TRBJ2-1	.	18	once